Below, 20 T cell receptor beta chains from the same sample are listed, as sequenced in a study of CD8 T cells in ankylosing spondylitis. The antigens for these receptors are not known. TCRdb re-called the 5' RACE reads through MiXCR, storing one row per CDR3 protein. Of 400,000 or so distinct CDR3 sequences detected, roughly 25% appear once; the ten largest clones hold about 0.89%. Notes on the study in general: A TCR beta motif of fewer than ten highly homologous variants appeared characteristic of ankylosing spondylitis blood.

The material sequenced was blood, either unsorted or a sorted T cell fraction (not recorded which). These receptor sequences come from a male donor with ankylosing spondylitis.

Here the CDR3 DNA reads TGTGCCAGCAGTTTAAAGACTAGCGGCTACGAGCAGTACGTC. Encoded protein: CASSLKTSGYEQYV. V and J are TRBV27 and TRBJ2-7; TRBD2 matches at 9 bases. Germline-derived CDR1 and CDR2 are MNHEY and SMNVEV (reference sequence). V dropped 2 bases and J dropped 3; count of bases not matched to a gene: 2. The CDR3 has 14 amino acids.

This clonotype was seen many times. CDR3 sequence reads: CASSLGQLNTGELFF. Written as DNA, the CDR3 is TGCGCCAGCAGCTTGGGGCAGCTTAACACCGGGGAGCTGTTTTTT. The chain uses TRBV5-1 and TRBJ2-2; D not resolved. V lost 0 bases and J 2 bases, leaving 8 bases between the germline ends. The CDR3 covers 15 residues. Germline loops: CDR1 SGHRS, CDR2 YFSETQ.

This chain uses TRBV5-1 with TRBJ2-2, with a weak D call TRBD2 (6 bases). The CDR3 sequence is 15 residues long. Germline loops: CDR1 SGHRS, CDR2 YFSETQ. The V and J ends lost 4 bases and 3 bases respectively, with 13 bases between them. CDR3 sequence: CASSPTVADTGELFF. The CDR3 DNA sequence: TGCGCCAGCAGCCCGACAGTAGCGGACACCGGGGAGCTGTTTTTT.

This clonotype was seen a handful of times. The V call is TRBV27, the J call TRBJ2-2, with 11 bases fitting TRBD1. The CDR3 loop spans 18 amino acids. Germline trimming cut 5 bases from V and 1 base from J; bases unmatched to any gene: 9. The germline CDR1 and CDR2 sequences are MNHEY and SMNVEV (reference sequence). CDR3 protein: CASSPLDRGLGNTGELFF. In DNA form, the CDR3 reads TGTGCCAGCAGTCCGTTGGACAGGGGGCTTGGGAACACCGGGGAGCTGTTTTTT.

The rearrangement links TRBV7-2 to TRBJ2-1; D is undetermined. This CDR3 contains 14 residues. Germline V lookup: CDR1 SGHTA, CDR2 FQGNSA. V was trimmed by 7 bases and J by 1 base, leaving 11 bases between them. CDR3 sequence: CASTRPGSYNEQFF. DNA for the CDR3: TGTGCCAGCACTCGTCCGGGTTCCTACAATGAGCAGTTCTTC.

The chain has TRBV5-1 and TRBJ1-1; D remains unclear. This CDR3 comprises 13 residues. The germline V gene has CDR1 SGHRS and CDR2 YFSETQ. V lost 2 bases to trimming and J lost 6 bases, with 11 bases between them. Here the CDR3 reads CASSFRESSEAFF. The CDR3 DNA reads TGCGCCAGCAGCTTTAGGGAGTCTTCTGAAGCTTTCTTT.

The V gene is TRBV4-1, the J gene TRBJ1-3; 7 bases fit TRBD1. CDR1 MGHRA and CDR2 YSYEKL come from the germline V gene. The CDR3 is 17 amino acids. The trim removed 0 bases at V and 5 bases at J, leaving 10 bases unmatched. The CDR3 nucleotides are TGCGCCAGCAGCCAAGACCCGGGACAGATGACACGAAACACCATATATTTT. This codes for CASSQDPGQMTRNTIYF.

The chain uses TRBV2 and TRBJ2-4; 9 nucleotides align to TRBD2. Germline V gene sequence: CDR1 SNHLY, CDR2 FYNNEI. After removal of 5 bases from V and 0 bases from J, the junction contained 5 bases not matched to a gene. This CDR3 spans 16 amino acids. Here the CDR3 DNA reads TGTGCCAGCAGTTCGACTAGCGGACTAGCCAAAAACATTCAGTACTTC. Translated: CASSSTSGLAKNIQYF.

This clonotype was picked up a small number of times. V gene TRBV5-1 combines with J gene TRBJ2-7; no definite D call. Deletions cut 0 bases from V and 2 bases from J, with 9 bases between. Germline assignment: CDR1 SGHRS and CDR2 YFSETQ. CDR3 size: 14 residues. The CDR3 protein is CASSLEADAYEQYF. CDR3 in DNA: TGCGCCAGCAGCTTGGAAGCAGATGCCTACGAGCAGTACTTC.

The chain has TRBV7-9 and TRBJ2-5; 10 bases are shared with TRBD2. The CDR3 has 15 amino acids. The V segment lost 5 bases and the J segment 5 bases; nucleotides outside the gene matches: 8. The germline gives CDR1 SEHNR, CDR2 FQNEAQ (reference sequence). DNA of the CDR3: TGTGCCAGCAGCGAGGGTCTAGCGGGAGTTGAGACCCAGTACTTC. It yields the protein CASSEGLAGVETQYF.

The genes are TRBV29-1 and TRBJ2-3; the D is unclear. The CDR3 is 11 amino acids. CDR1 is SQVTM and CDR2 is ANQGSEA in the germline V gene. V lost 4 bases, J lost 2 bases, and 4 bases lay in between. CDR3 protein: CSVADTDTQYF. DNA of the CDR3: TGCAGCGTTGCCGACACAGATACGCAGTATTTT.

This clonotype was observed a handful of times. J is TRBJ2-1 and V is TRBV4-1; 9 nucleotides match TRBD2. V lost 1 base to trimming and J lost 1 base; unmatched junction nucleotides: 5. Looked up from germline, CDR1 is MGHRA and CDR2 is YSYEKL. This CDR3 comprises 17 residues. The CDR3 is CASSQAGTSGSYNEQFF. In DNA, the CDR3 is TGCGCCAGCAGCCAAGCCGGTACTAGCGGGTCCTACAATGAGCAGTTCTTC.

The rearrangement uses TRBV4-1 and TRBJ2-1, with 8 positions matching TRBD2. This CDR3 has 16 residues. With V trimmed by 1 base and J by 3 bases, 5 bases remained unmatched. The germline V gene encodes CDR1 MGHRA and CDR2 YSYEKL. Here the CDR3 reads CASSQGAGGLYNEQFF. DNA for the CDR3: TGCGCCAGCAGCCAAGGGGCGGGGGGCCTCTACAATGAGCAGTTCTTC.

This clonotype was detected a few times. The chain joins TRBV3-1 to TRBJ2-1; D unclear. The CDR3 consists of 13 residues. V dropped 4 bases and J dropped 10 bases, with 14 bases sitting between them. The germline gives CDR1 LGHDT, CDR2 YNNKEL (reference sequence). The CDR3 nucleotides are TGTGCCAGCAGCCCAGCGCAGGTAATCGAGCAGTTCTTC. This sequence encodes CASSPAQVIEQFF.

The sample holds a few counts of this clonotype. The chain combines TRBV3-1 with TRBJ1-2, with D perhaps TRBD1 (6 bases). The V gene's germline CDR1 is LGHDT and CDR2 YNNKEL (reference sequence). The CDR3 sequence is 15 residues long. V dropped 0 bases and J dropped 4 bases, with 12 bases sitting between them. CDR3 amino acids: CASSQDRGATYGYTF. The CDR3 DNA reads TGTGCCAGCAGCCAAGACAGGGGTGCTACCTATGGCTACACCTTC.

This clonotype has only one observation. The chain couples TRBV29-1 to TRBJ2-2; perhaps TRBD2 as D (5 bases). From germline, CDR1 is SQVTM and CDR2 ANQGSEA. Trimming cost V 5 bases and J 3 bases, with 13 bases left between them. The CDR3 consists of 14 residues. The CDR3 bases are TGCAGCGTTTTTGAGGGATTATACACCGGGGAGCTGTTTTTT. Protein sequence: CSVFEGLYTGELFF.

This clonotype was recorded a few times. This sequence joins TRBV10-3 and TRBJ2-7; no clear D gene. The CDR3 extends over 12 amino acids. The germline V and J ends were trimmed by 3 bases and 2 bases, with 5 bases remaining between them. CDR1 is ENHRY, CDR2 SYGVKD, per germline. The CDR3 nucleotides are TGTGCCATCAGTGATCGGGCCTACGAGCAGTACGTC. It codes for CAISDRAYEQYV.

V and J are TRBV20-1 and TRBJ2-2; D may match TRBD1 or TRBD2 (5 bases each). V was shortened by 4 bases and J by 8 bases, with 17 bases between the two germline ends. The CDR3 is 14 amino acids. CDR1 DFQATT and CDR2 SNEGSKA come from the germline V gene (reference sequence). CDR3 DNA sequence: TGCAGTGCTAAAGCGGCCGGGGCCCCAGGGGAGCTGTTTTTT. Protein sequence: CSAKAAGAPGELFF.

The chain employs TRBV5-1 and TRBJ2-1; TRBD2 aligns across 13 bases. Trimming took 4 bases from V and 6 from J; bases not matched to a gene: 4. Germline V gene sequence: CDR1 SGHRS, CDR2 YFSETQ. CDR3 length: 15 residues. CDR3 sequence reads: CASSDRTSGSNEQFF. The CDR3 DNA is TGCGCCAGCAGCGATAGGACTAGCGGGAGCAATGAGCAGTTCTTC. The complete variable domain, with remaining parts taken from reference TRBV5-1 and TRBJ2-1, reads KAGVTQTPRYLIKTRGQQVTLSCSPISGHRSVSWYQQTPGQGLQFLFEYFSETQRNKGNFPGRFSGRQFSNSRSEMNVSTLELGDSALYLCASSDRTSGSNEQFFGPGTRLTVL.

The chain links TRBV29-1 to TRBJ2-1; D gene uncertain. Trimming pared 6 bases from V and 8 bases from J, leaving 20 bases between. The germline CDR1 and CDR2 sequences are SQVTM and ANQGSEA. This CDR3 spans 14 amino acids. Here the CDR3 reads CSVEALPRRDEQFF. The CDR3 DNA follows: TGCAGCGTCGAGGCTCTACCTCGACGGGATGAGCAGTTCTTC.